The 28 T cell receptor beta chains below all came from one sample that was sequenced in a study of OX40 agonist ivuxolimab in advanced cancers. Repertoires were generated with immunoSEQ multiplex PCR, while TCRdb's copy carries only in-frame clones and drops some. The sample records under 50,000 clones, around 80% being singletons. The specimen was CD4+ or CD8+ T cells sorted from blood, collected in a trial of the OX40 agonist ivuxolimab. These receptors came from an adult with an advanced solid tumor such as melanoma, head and neck, liver or kidney cancer.

This clone was recorded once. V is TRBV11-2 and J is TRBJ2-1; D unresolved. Trimming shortened V by 2 bases and J by 0 bases, and 8 bases separated the two germline ends. Germline loops: CDR1 SGHAT, CDR2 FQNNGV. The CDR3 length is 15 residues. The chain's CDR3 is CASSLHRDSYNEQFF. CDR3 DNA: TGTGCCAGCAGCTTACACAGAGACTCCTACAATGAGCAGTTCTTC. The whole variable domain, filled in from reference TRBV11-2 and TRBJ2-1, reads EAGVAQSPRYKIIEKRQSVAFWCNPISGHATLYWYQQILGQGPKLLIQFQNNGVVDDSQLPKDRFSAERLKGVDSTLKIQPAKLEDSAVYLCASSLHRDSYNEQFFGPGTRLTVL.

The gene calls are TRBV2 and TRBJ1-2; D unclear. The CDR3 is 13 amino acids. Per germline, CDR1 SNHLY and CDR2 FYNNEI. V was trimmed by 8 bases and J by 4 bases, leaving 14 bases between them. CDR3 sequence (DNA): TGTGCCAGCTCGTTTGCGGAGCGCTATGGCTACACCTTC. Residues: CASSFAERYGYTF.

The chain is built from TRBV29-1 and TRBJ1-3, with D tentatively TRBD1 (6 bases). This CDR3 spans 12 amino acids. V was clipped by 7 bases and J by 8 bases, with 15 bases between them. Germline V lookup: CDR1 SQVTM, CDR2 ANQGSEA. The CDR3 here is CSAGGTEDTIYF. As DNA, the CDR3 is TGCAGCGCGGGGGGCACGGAGGACACCATATATTTT.

J is TRBJ2-3 and V is TRBV11-1; a possible D gene is TRBD2 (6 bases). Germline V lookup: CDR1 SGHAT, CDR2 FQDESV (reference sequence). CDR3 length: 16 residues. The V end was cut by 0 bases, the J end by 2 bases, with 12 bases between. CDR3 in amino acids: CASSLASGPLTDTQYF. CDR3 nucleotides: TGTGCCAGCAGCTTAGCTAGCGGACCCCTCACAGATACGCAGTATTTT.

The CDR3 bases are TGTGCCAGTAGTATAGGATCAGGCTATGGCTACACCTTC. This encodes CASSIGSGYGYTF. This sequence joins TRBV19 and TRBJ1-2, with D unresolved. V was shortened by 1 base and J by 4 bases, with 7 bases between the two germline ends. The CDR3 is made up of 13 amino acids. Germline loops: CDR1 LNHDA, CDR2 SQIVND (reference sequence).

This clone occurred once. The chain recombines TRBV7-3 with TRBJ2-2; 10 bases are shared with TRBD2. Germline V lookup: CDR1 SGHTA, CDR2 FQGTGA. CDR3 length: 15 amino acids. The V and J ends lost 5 bases and 6 bases, in that order; junction bases with no gene match: 6. As DNA, the CDR3 is TGTGCCAGCAGCCTAAATGGACTAGCGGCCGGGGAGCTGTTTTTT. It encodes CASSLNGLAAGELFF.

This chain links TRBV6-1 with TRBJ2-5; tentative D call: TRBD1 (5 bases). Trimming took off 3 bases at V and 4 bases at J, with 12 bases between the two ends. This CDR3 region has 14 residues. Germline values: CDR1 MNHNS, CDR2 SASEGT. The CDR3 region has the DNA TGTGCCAGCAGTGATCTTGGCAGGGTAGAGACCCAGTACTTC. This sequence encodes CASSDLGRVETQYF.

This clone occurred a few times. V and J are TRBV28 and TRBJ2-3, with D possibly being TRBD2 (5 bases). The germline V gene encodes CDR1 MDHEN and CDR2 SYDVKM. The CDR3 is made up of 15 amino acids. The V end lost 4 bases, the J end lost 4 bases, and 15 bases lay between the germline ends. The chain's CDR3 is CASSSSALRADTQYF. In DNA form, the CDR3 reads TGTGCCAGCAGTTCCTCGGCCTTGAGGGCAGATACGCAGTATTTT.

This rearrangement joins TRBV5-1 to TRBJ2-2; D is unclear. Trimming took 0 bases from V and 6 from J, leaving 9 bases between them. Per the germline V gene, CDR1 is SGHRS and CDR2 is YFSETQ. The CDR3 runs 14 residues. This CDR3 is CASSLVQEAGELFF. In DNA form, the CDR3 reads TGCGCCAGCAGCTTGGTGCAGGAAGCCGGGGAGCTGTTTTTT.

The genes are TRBV28 and TRBJ1-4, with 9 bases that match TRBD1. The CDR3 covers 14 residues. Germline V lookup: CDR1 MDHEN, CDR2 SYDVKM. Unmatched junction bases numbered 2, after V lost 2 bases and J lost 7 bases. In DNA form, the CDR3 reads TGTGCCAGCAGTTTAGGGGGACAGGGTGAAAAACTGTTTTTT. This gives the protein CASSLGGQGEKLFF.

In its sample, this clone was seen a few times. This sequence joins TRBV5-5 and TRBJ2-1; the match to TRBD2 covers 9 bases. Germline loops: CDR1 SGHKS, CDR2 YYEKEE (reference sequence). This CDR3 contains 15 residues. The J segment lost 3 bases and the V segment lost 4 bases, leaving 5 bases of the junction unmatched. CDR3 in DNA: TGTGCCAGCAGCAGGTCTAGCGGGAACTACAATGAGCAGTTCTTC. This sequence encodes CASSRSSGNYNEQFF.

V gene TRBV29-1 combines with J gene TRBJ2-3; D not certain. The CDR3 totals 13 residues. The germline V gene encodes CDR1 SQVTM and CDR2 ANQGSEA. Trimming removed 1 base from V and 2 bases from J, with 7 bases in between. CDR3 coding DNA: TGCAGCGTTGAAGGCGACTTCACAGATACGCAGTATTTT. It is translated as CSVEGDFTDTQYF.

The chain uses TRBV19 and TRBJ1-1, with D uncertain. V was shortened by 7 bases and J by 1 base, with 13 bases between the two germline ends. This CDR3 is built from 14 residues. The germline CDR1 and CDR2 sequences are LNHDA and SQIVND (reference sequence). CDR3: CASNFWQTNTEAFF. The CDR3 DNA reads as TGTGCCAGTAACTTTTGGCAGACGAACACTGAAGCTTTCTTT.

The chain joins TRBV2 to TRBJ2-7, with D possibly being TRBD1 (5 bases). The ends were cut back, 4 bases at V and 3 bases at J, with 13 bases in the middle. This CDR3 is built from 14 residues. CDR1 is SNHLY, CDR2 FYNNEI, per germline. The CDR3 loop is CASSGWGTIYEQYF. The CDR3 DNA is TGTGCCAGCAGTGGATGGGGCACTATCTACGAGCAGTACTTC. The variable domain in full, completed from reference TRBV2 and TRBJ2-7, reads EPEVTQTPSHQVTQMGQEVILRCVPISNHLYFYWYRQILGQKVEFLVSFYNNEISEKSEIFDDQFSVERPDGSNFTLKIRSTKLEDSAMYFCASSGWGTIYEQYFGPGTRLTVT.

The V call is TRBV10-3, the J call TRBJ1-1; 7 bases agree with TRBD1. Germline values: CDR1 ENHRY, CDR2 SYGVKD. The junction had 6 bases not matched to a gene; V was cut back by 6 bases and J by 8 bases. The CDR3 covers 12 residues. This CDR3 reads CAISGQEGEAFF. The CDR3 DNA follows: TGTGCCATCAGCGGACAGGAGGGGGAAGCTTTCTTT.

V and J are TRBV14 and TRBJ2-3; maybe TRBD2 (5 bases). The CDR3 consists of 17 residues. Trimming shortened V by 0 bases and J by 0 bases, and 13 bases separated the two germline ends. Germline-derived CDR1 and CDR2 are SGHDN and FVKESK. The CDR3 loop is CASSQDAGLGSTDTQYF. CDR3 nucleotides: TGTGCCAGCAGCCAAGATGCGGGTTTAGGGAGCACAGATACGCAGTATTTT.

This clone has more than one count but fewer than ten. V gene TRBV28 combines with J gene TRBJ1-2; 8 bases line up with TRBD1. CDR1 MDHEN and CDR2 SYDVKM come from the germline V gene. This CDR3 comprises 13 residues. The CDR3 protein is CSSAGTGFTGYTF. The CDR3 nucleotides read TGTTCAAGCGCAGGGACAGGTTTCACAGGCTACACCTTC.

The chain employs TRBV4-1 and TRBJ2-1; no reliable D call. The CDR3 is made up of 16 amino acids. The germline V gene encodes CDR1 MGHRA and CDR2 YSYEKL. V was shortened by 1 base and J by 3 bases, with 13 bases between the two germline ends. CDR3 sequence reads: CASSQVGINSYNEQFF. CDR3 bases: TGCGCCAGCAGCCAAGTCGGAATAAACAGCTACAATGAGCAGTTCTTC.

The chain recombines TRBV2 with TRBJ1-5; D may be TRBD1 (6 bases). CDR1 and CDR2 from the germline V gene are SNHLY and FYNNEI. Trimming pared 4 bases from V and 2 bases from J, leaving 12 bases between. The CDR3 covers 15 residues. CDR3 amino acids: CASSGRGWGNQPQHF. DNA for the CDR3: TGTGCCAGCAGTGGCAGGGGCTGGGGCAATCAGCCCCAGCATTTT.

The chain couples TRBV9 to TRBJ2-3; D is possibly TRBD2 (5 bases). Germline CDR1 SGDLS, CDR2 YYNGEE. This CDR3 is built from 14 residues. With 3 bases removed from V and 1 base from J, the gap between germline ends came to 9 bases. The CDR3 nucleotides read TGTGCCAGCAGCGGGATTAGCGGCACAGATACGCAGTATTTT. The encoded protein is CASSGISGTDTQYF. Full variable domain (missing parts from reference TRBV9 and TRBJ2-3): DSGVTQTPKHLITATGQRVTLRCSPRSGDLSVYWYQQSLDQGLQFLIQYYNGEERAKGNILERFSAQQFPDLHSELNLSSLELGDSALYFCASSGISGTDTQYFGPGTRLTVL.

The V and J genes are TRBV29-1 and TRBJ2-7; 9 bases are shared with TRBD2. Germline V gives CDR1 SQVTM, CDR2 ANQGSEA. The CDR3 covers 13 residues. With 7 bases clipped from V and 7 bases from J, the junction kept 11 bases outside the gene matches. The CDR3 loop reads CSAELAGWGEQYF. CDR3 bases: TGCAGCGCCGAACTAGCGGGCTGGGGGGAGCAGTACTTC.

This clone was seen a handful of times. The CDR3 here is CASSVEATSSYNEQFF. The CDR3 bases are TGTGCCAGCAGCGTTGAGGCTACGAGCTCCTACAATGAGCAGTTCTTC. This rearrangement joins TRBV5-5 to TRBJ2-1; D gene uncertain. With 4 bases removed from V and 0 bases from J, the gap between germline ends came to 14 bases. CDR3 size: 16 residues. Germline CDR1 SGHKS, CDR2 YYEKEE (reference sequence).

This chain joins TRBV30 and TRBJ2-5; 9 bases align to TRBD2. Germline values: CDR1 GTSNPN, CDR2 SVGIG (reference sequence). V trimming: 1 base; J trimming: 7 bases; junction bases outside the gene matches: 4. The CDR3 has 13 amino acids. This chain's CDR3 is CAWSEIAGATQYF. The CDR3 region has the DNA TGTGCCTGGAGTGAGATAGCGGGAGCGACCCAGTACTTC.

The chain employs TRBV6-5 and TRBJ2-1, with D possibly TRBD2 on 6 matching bases. Trimming took off 6 bases at V and 1 base at J, with 13 bases between the two ends. The CDR3 is 15 amino acids. Germline V gene data show CDR1 as MNHEY and CDR2 as SVGAGI. CDR3 sequence (DNA): TGTGCCAGCAGGTCACAGACTAGATCCTACAATGAGCAGTTCTTC. Protein: CASRSQTRSYNEQFF.

The V and J genes are TRBV6-1 and TRBJ1-1; D unresolved. Germline lookup yields CDR1 MNHNS and CDR2 SASEGT. Trimming removed 3 bases from V and 2 bases from J, with 7 bases in between. This CDR3 is built from 13 residues. The CDR3 reads CASSELSNTEAFF. For the CDR3, the DNA is TGTGCCAGCAGTGAGCTCAGTAACACTGAAGCTTTCTTT.

The chain combines TRBV5-8 with TRBJ2-1; 8 bases are a match to TRBD1. With 4 bases clipped from V and 7 bases from J, the junction kept 10 bases outside the gene matches. This CDR3 region has 15 residues. In germline, CDR1 is SGHTS, CDR2 YDEGEE. The CDR3 DNA is TGTGCCAGCAGCCCGGCAGGGGGCCGGGAAAATGAGCAGTTCTTC. This codes for CASSPAGGRENEQFF.

The V gene is TRBV5-1, the J gene TRBJ1-3; D unresolved. The CDR3 has 14 residues. The germline CDR1 and CDR2 sequences are SGHRS and YFSETQ. V was cut by 5 bases and J by 0 bases, with 9 bases left in between. The CDR3 DNA reads as TGCGCCAGCAGACGGACGGACTCTGGAAACACCATATATTTT. Translation: CASRRTDSGNTIYF.

This sequence joins TRBV25-1 and TRBJ2-3; D is uncertain. This CDR3 has 15 amino acids. V dropped 0 bases and J dropped 2 bases, with 9 bases sitting between them. Per germline, CDR1 MGHDK and CDR2 SYGVNS. This CDR3 reads CASSEYLGPTDTQYF. The CDR3 region has the DNA TGTGCCAGCAGTGAATACCTCGGTCCCACAGATACGCAGTATTTT.